This T cell receptor beta chain was captured by sequencing in a study of blood T cell repertoires in COVID-19. Assay used: immunoSEQ multiplex PCR; TCRdb lists only in-frame clones, some missing. Here the sample spans around 170,000 clones, approximately 88% being singletons. V was cut by 1 base and J by 8 bases, with 14 bases left in between. Germline V gene data show CDR1 as GTSNPN and CDR2 as SVGIG (reference sequence). The CDR3 runs 14 residues. The chain employs TRBV30 and TRBJ2-2, with unresolved D. Sequencing was carried out using peripheral blood. This TCR derives from a woman aged 25 to 39 with acute or convalescent COVID-19. In nucleotides, the CDR3 is TGTGCCTGGAGTGGTGGTGAGGCCCCAGGGGAGCTGTTTTTT. This sequence encodes CAWSGGEAPGELFF.